This T cell receptor (beta chain) was identified in a study of control samples from healthy donors and cancer patients. The CDR3 is made up of 16 amino acids. Germline CDR1 MDHEN, CDR2 SYDVKM. V was pared by 5 bases and J by 0 bases, with 14 bases between. Method: immunoSEQ multiplex PCR; TCRdb's copy keeps in-frame clones and lacks some. The sample records around 180,000 clones, around 90% being singletons. The chain couples TRBV28 to TRBJ1-5; D remains unclear. The sequencing sample was made of blood. The receptor comes from a woman aged 40 to 50 in good health. CDR3 loop: CASSLSQPYSNQPQHF. CDR3 nucleotides: TGTGCCAGCAGTCTCAGTCAGCCATATAGCAATCAGCCCCAGCATTTT.